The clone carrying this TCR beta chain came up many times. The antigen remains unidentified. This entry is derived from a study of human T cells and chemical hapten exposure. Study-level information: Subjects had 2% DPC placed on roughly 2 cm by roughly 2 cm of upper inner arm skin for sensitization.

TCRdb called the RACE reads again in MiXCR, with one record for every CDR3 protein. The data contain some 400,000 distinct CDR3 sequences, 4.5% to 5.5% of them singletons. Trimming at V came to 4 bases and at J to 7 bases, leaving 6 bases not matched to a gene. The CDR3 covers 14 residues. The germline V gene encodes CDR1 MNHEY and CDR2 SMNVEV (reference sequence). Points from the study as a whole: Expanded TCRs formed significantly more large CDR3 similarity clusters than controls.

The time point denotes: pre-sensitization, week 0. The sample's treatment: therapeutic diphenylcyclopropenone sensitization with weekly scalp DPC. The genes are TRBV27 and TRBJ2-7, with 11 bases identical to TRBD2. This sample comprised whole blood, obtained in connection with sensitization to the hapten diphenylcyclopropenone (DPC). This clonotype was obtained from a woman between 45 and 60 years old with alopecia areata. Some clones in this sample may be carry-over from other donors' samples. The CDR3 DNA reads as TGTGCCAGCAGTTCGGGACTAGCGGCTCGGGAGCAGTACTTC. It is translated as CASSSGLAAREQYF.